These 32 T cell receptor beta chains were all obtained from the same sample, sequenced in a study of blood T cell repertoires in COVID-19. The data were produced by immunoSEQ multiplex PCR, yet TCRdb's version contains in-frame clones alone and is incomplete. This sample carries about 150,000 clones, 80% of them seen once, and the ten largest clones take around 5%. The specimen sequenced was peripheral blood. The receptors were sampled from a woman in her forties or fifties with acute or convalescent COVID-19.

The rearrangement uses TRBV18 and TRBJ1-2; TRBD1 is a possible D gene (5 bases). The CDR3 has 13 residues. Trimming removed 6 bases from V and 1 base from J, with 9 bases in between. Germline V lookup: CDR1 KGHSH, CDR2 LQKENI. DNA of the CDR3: TGTGCCAGCTCTCTCAGGGATAACTATGGCTACACCTTC. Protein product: CASSLRDNYGYTF.

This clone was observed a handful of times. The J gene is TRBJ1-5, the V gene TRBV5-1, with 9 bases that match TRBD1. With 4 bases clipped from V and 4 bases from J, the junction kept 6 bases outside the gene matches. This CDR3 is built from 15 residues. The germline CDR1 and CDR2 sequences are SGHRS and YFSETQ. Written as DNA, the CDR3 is TGCGCCAGCAGCGTCGGACAGGGGCCGAATCAGCCCCAGCATTTT. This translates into CASSVGQGPNQPQHF.

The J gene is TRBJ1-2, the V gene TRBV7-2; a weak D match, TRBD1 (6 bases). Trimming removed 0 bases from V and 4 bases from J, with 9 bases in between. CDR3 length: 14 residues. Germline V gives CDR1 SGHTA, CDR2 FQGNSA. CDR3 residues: CASSLAGQLYGYTF. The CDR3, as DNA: TGTGCCAGCAGCTTAGCTGGACAGCTCTATGGCTACACCTTC.

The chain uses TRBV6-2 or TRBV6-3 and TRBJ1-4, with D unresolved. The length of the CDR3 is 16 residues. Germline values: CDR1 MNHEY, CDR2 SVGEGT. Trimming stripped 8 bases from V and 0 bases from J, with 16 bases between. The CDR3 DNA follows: TGTGCCAGCGGCCCGGGAGGTTTTGCAACTAATGAAAAACTGTTTTTT. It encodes CASGPGGFATNEKLFF.

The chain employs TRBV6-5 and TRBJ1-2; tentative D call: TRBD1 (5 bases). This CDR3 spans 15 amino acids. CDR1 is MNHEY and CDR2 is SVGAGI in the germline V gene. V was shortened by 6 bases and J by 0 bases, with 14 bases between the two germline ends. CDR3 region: CASSRQGVANYGYTF. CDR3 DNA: TGTGCCAGCAGCCGTCAGGGTGTAGCTAACTATGGCTACACCTTC.

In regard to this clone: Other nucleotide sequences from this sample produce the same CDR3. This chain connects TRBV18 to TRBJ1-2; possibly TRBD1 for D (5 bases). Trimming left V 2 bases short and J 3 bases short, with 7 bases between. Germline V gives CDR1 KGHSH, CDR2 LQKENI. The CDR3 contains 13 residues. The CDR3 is CASSPGGDYGYTF. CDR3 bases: TGTGCCAGCTCACCAGGGGGGGACTATGGCTACACCTTC.

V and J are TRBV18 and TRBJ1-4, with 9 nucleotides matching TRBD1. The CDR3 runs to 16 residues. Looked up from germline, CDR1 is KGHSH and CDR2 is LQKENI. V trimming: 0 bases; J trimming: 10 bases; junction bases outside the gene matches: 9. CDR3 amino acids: CASSPPVTGGLGKLFF. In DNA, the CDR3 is TGTGCCAGCTCACCACCGGTGACAGGGGGGTTGGGAAAACTGTTTTTT.

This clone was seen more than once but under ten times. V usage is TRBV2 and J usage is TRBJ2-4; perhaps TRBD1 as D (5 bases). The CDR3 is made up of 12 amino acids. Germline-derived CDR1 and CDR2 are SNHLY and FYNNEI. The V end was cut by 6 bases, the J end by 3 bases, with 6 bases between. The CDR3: CASRGRKNIQYF. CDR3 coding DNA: TGTGCCAGCAGGGGGCGCAAAAACATTCAGTACTTC.

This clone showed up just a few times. This chain's CDR3 is CASSVEDEGGTEAFF. The CDR3 DNA reads TGTGCCAGCAGCGTAGAAGACGAGGGAGGCACTGAAGCTTTCTTT. The chain couples TRBV9 to TRBJ1-1; D is ambiguous. Per germline, CDR1 SGDLS and CDR2 YYNGEE. This CDR3 contains 15 residues. With 0 bases removed from V and 4 bases from J, the gap between germline ends came to 13 bases. Using reference TRBV9 and TRBJ1-1 for the parts outside the CDR3, the full variable domain is DSGVTQTPKHLITATGQRVTLRCSPRSGDLSVYWYQQSLDQGLQFLIQYYNGEERAKGNILERFSAQQFPDLHSELNLSSLELGDSALYFCASSVEDEGGTEAFFGQGTRLTVV.

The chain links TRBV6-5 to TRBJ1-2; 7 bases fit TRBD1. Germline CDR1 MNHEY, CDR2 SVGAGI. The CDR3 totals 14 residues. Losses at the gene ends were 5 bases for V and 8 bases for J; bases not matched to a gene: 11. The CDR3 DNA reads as TGTGCCAGCAGTAAACACAGGGGAATCCAAGGCTACACCTTC. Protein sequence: CASSKHRGIQGYTF.

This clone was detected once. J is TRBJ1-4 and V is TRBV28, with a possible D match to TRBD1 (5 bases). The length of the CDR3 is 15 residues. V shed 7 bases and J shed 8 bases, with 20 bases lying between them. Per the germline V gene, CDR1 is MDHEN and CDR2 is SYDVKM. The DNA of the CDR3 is TGTGCCAGCACCTCTTCTGCAGCGTGGGGCGAAAAACTGTTTTTT. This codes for CASTSSAAWGEKLFF. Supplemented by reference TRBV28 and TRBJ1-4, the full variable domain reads DVKVTQSSRYLVKRTGEKVFLECVQDMDHENMFWYRQDPGLGLRLIYFSYDVKMKEKGDIPEGYSVSREKKERFSLILESASTNQTSMYLCASTSSAAWGEKLFFGSGTQLSVL.

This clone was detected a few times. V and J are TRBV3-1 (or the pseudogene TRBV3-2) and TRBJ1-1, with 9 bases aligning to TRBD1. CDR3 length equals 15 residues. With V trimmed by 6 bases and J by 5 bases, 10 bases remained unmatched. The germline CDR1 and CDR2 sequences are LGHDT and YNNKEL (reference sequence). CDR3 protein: CASRVGQGMGTEAFF. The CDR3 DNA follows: TGTGCCAGCAGGGTTGGACAGGGGATGGGAACTGAAGCTTTCTTT.

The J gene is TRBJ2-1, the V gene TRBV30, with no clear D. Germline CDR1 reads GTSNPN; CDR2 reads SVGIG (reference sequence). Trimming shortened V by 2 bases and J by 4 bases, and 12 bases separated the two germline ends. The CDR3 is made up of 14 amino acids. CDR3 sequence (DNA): TGTGCCTGGAGTCCCATAGACAAGTACAATGAGCAGTTCTTC. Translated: CAWSPIDKYNEQFF. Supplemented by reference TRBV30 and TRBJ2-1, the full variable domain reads SQTIHQWPATLVQPVGSPLSLECTVEGTSNPNLYWYRQAAGRGLQLLFYSVGIGQISSEVPQNLSASRPQDRQFILSSKKLLLSDSGFYLCAWSPIDKYNEQFFGPGTRLTVL.

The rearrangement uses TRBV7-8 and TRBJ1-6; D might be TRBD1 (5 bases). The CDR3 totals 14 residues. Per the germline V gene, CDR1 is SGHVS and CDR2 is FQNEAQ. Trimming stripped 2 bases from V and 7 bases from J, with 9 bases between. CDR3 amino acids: CASSLSGSNSPLHF. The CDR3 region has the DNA TGTGCCAGCAGCTTATCAGGGTCCAATTCACCCCTCCACTTT.

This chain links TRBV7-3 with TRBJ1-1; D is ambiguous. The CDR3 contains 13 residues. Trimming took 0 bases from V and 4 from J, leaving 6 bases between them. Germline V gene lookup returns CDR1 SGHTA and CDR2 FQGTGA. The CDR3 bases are TGTGCCAGCAGCTTAACGGAGAGCACTGAAGCTTTCTTT. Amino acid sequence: CASSLTESTEAFF.

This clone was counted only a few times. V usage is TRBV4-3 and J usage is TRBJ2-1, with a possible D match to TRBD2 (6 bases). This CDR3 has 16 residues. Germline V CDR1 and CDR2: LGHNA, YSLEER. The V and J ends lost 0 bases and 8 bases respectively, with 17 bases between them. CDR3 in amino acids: CASSQDLAGEVDEQFF. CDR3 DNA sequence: TGCGCCAGCAGCCAAGATCTGGCCGGGGAGGTCGATGAGCAGTTCTTC.

The CDR3 nucleotides are TGTGCCAGCAGCTTCACCAGGGACTACAATGAGCAGTTCTTC. It specifies CASSFTRDYNEQFF. V gene TRBV11-3 combines with J gene TRBJ2-1; D is perhaps TRBD1 (5 bases). This CDR3 comprises 14 residues. CDR1 and CDR2 from the germline V gene are SGHNT and YENEEA. The V end lost 3 bases, the J end lost 3 bases, and 9 bases lay between the germline ends.

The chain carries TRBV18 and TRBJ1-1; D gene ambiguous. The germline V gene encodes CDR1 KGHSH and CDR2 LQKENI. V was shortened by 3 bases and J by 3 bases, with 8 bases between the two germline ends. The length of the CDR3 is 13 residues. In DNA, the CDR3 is TGTGCCAGCTCACCTGACTTGGACACTGAAGCTTTCTTT. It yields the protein CASSPDLDTEAFF.

The CDR3 reads CASALAGGETQYF. CDR3 sequence (DNA): TGTGCCAGTGCACTAGCGGGGGGAGAGACCCAGTACTTC. The chain links TRBV28 to TRBJ2-5; TRBD2 agrees at 12 bases. V lost 9 bases, J lost 4 bases, and 3 bases stayed unmatched. This CDR3 comprises 13 residues. CDR1 is MDHEN and CDR2 is SYDVKM in the germline V gene.

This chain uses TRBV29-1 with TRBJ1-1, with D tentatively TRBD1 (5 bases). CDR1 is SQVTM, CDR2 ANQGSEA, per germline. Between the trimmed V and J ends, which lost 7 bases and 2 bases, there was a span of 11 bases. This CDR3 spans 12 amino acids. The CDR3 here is CSAAGGNTEAFF. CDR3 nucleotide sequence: TGCAGCGCGGCCGGGGGTAACACTGAAGCTTTCTTT.

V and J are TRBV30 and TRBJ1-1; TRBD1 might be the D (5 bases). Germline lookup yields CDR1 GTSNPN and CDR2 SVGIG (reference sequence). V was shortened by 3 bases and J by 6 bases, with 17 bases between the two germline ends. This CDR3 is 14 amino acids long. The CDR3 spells CAWRGRDFAAEAFF. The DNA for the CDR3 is TGTGCCTGGAGGGGCAGGGACTTTGCTGCTGAAGCTTTCTTT. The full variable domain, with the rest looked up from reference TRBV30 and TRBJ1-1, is SQTIHQWPATLVQPVGSPLSLECTVEGTSNPNLYWYRQAAGRGLQLLFYSVGIGQISSEVPQNLSASRPQDRQFILSSKKLLLSDSGFYLCAWRGRDFAAEAFFGQGTRLTVV.

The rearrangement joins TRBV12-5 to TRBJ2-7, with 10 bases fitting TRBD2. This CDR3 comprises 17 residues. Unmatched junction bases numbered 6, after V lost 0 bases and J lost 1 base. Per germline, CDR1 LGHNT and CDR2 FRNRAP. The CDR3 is CASGLVLASGGSYEQYF. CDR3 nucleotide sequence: TGTGCTAGTGGTTTGGTATTGGCTAGCGGGGGATCCTACGAGCAGTACTTC.

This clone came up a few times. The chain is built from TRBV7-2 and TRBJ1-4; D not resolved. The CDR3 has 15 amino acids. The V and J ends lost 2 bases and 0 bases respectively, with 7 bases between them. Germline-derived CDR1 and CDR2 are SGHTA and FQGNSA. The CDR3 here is CASSLQVATNEKLFF. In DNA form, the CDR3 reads TGTGCCAGCAGCTTACAGGTTGCAACTAATGAAAAACTGTTTTTT.

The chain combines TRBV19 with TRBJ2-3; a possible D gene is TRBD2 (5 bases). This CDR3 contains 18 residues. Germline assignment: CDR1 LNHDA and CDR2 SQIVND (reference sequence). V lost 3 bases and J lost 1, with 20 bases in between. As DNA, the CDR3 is TGTGCCAGTAGTATTTTAGGTGACGGGGTCGTTGGCACAGATACGCAGTATTTT. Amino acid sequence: CASSILGDGVVGTDTQYF.

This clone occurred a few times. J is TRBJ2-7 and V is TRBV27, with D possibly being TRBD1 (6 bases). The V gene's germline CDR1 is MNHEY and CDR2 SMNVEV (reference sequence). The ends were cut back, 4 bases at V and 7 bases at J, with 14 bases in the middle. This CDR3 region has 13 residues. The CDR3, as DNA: TGTGCCAGCAGTTCAGCGGACAGCCTGGAGCAGTACTTC. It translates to CASSSADSLEQYF.

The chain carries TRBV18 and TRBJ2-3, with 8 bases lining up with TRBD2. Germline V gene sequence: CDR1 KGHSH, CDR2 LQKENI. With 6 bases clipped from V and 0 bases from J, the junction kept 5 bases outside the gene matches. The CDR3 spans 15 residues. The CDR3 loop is CASSTTSGSTDTQYF. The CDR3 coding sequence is TGTGCCAGCTCCACAACTAGCGGAAGCACAGATACGCAGTATTTT.

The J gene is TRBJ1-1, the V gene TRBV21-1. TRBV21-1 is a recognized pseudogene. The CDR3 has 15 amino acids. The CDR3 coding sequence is TGTGCCAGCAGCACTCGTCCGGGGGAGAACACTGAAGCTTTCTTT. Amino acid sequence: CASSTRPGENTEAFF.

The CDR3 here is CAWSVFGTANNEQFF. CDR3 nucleotide sequence: TGTGCCTGGAGTGTATTTGGGACAGCAAACAATGAGCAGTTCTTC. This rearrangement joins TRBV30 to TRBJ2-1, with 7 bases identical to TRBD1. The CDR3 contains 15 residues. Trimming at V came to 0 bases and at J to 5 bases, leaving 7 bases not matched to a gene. The germline gives CDR1 GTSNPN, CDR2 SVGIG (reference sequence). The whole variable domain, filled in from reference TRBV30 and TRBJ2-1, reads SQTIHQWPATLVQPVGSPLSLECTVEGTSNPNLYWYRQAAGRGLQLLFYSVGIGQISSEVPQNLSASRPQDRQFILSSKKLLLSDSGFYLCAWSVFGTANNEQFFGPGTRLTVL.

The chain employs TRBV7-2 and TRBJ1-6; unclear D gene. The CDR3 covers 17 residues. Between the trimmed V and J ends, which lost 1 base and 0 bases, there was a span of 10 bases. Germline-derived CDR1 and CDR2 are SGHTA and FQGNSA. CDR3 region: CASSLVTGGSYNSPLHF. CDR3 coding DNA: TGTGCCAGCAGCTTAGTTACCGGAGGCTCCTATAATTCACCCCTCCACTTT.

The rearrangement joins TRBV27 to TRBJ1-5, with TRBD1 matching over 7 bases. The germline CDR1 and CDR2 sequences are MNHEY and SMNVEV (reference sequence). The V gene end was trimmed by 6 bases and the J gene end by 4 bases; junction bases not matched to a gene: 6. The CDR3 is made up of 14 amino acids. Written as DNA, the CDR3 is TGTGCCAGCAGCTCCCCAGGGGGTAATCAGCCCCAGCATTTT. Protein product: CASSSPGGNQPQHF.

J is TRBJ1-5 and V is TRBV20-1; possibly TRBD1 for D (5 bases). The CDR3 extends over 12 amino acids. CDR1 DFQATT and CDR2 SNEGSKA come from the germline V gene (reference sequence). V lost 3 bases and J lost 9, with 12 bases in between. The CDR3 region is CSASEQGWPQHF. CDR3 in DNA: TGCAGTGCTAGTGAGCAGGGCTGGCCCCAGCATTTT.

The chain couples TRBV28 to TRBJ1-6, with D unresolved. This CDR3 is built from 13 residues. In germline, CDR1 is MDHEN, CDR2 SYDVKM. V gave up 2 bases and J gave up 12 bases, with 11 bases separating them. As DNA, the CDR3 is TGTGCCAGCAGTTTAGGAGCCTATCAACCCCTCCACTTT. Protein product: CASSLGAYQPLHF.